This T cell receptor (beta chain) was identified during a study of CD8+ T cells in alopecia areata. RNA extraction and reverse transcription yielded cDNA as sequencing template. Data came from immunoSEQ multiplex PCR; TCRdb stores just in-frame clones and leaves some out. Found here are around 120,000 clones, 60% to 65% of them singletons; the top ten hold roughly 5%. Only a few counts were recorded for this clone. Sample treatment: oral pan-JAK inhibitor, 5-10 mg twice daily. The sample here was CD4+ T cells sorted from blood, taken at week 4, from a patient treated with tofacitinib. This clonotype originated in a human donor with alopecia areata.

Here the CDR3 reads CASSWGPGANVLTF. The CDR3 coding sequence is TGTGCCAGCAGTTGGGGTCCTGGGGCCAACGTCCTGACTTTC. The rearrangement links TRBV6-6 to TRBJ2-6; D is undetermined. Germline V CDR1 and CDR2: MNHNY, SVGAGI (reference sequence). There are 14 residues in the CDR3. Between the trimmed V and J ends, which lost 4 bases and 2 bases, there was a span of 6 bases.